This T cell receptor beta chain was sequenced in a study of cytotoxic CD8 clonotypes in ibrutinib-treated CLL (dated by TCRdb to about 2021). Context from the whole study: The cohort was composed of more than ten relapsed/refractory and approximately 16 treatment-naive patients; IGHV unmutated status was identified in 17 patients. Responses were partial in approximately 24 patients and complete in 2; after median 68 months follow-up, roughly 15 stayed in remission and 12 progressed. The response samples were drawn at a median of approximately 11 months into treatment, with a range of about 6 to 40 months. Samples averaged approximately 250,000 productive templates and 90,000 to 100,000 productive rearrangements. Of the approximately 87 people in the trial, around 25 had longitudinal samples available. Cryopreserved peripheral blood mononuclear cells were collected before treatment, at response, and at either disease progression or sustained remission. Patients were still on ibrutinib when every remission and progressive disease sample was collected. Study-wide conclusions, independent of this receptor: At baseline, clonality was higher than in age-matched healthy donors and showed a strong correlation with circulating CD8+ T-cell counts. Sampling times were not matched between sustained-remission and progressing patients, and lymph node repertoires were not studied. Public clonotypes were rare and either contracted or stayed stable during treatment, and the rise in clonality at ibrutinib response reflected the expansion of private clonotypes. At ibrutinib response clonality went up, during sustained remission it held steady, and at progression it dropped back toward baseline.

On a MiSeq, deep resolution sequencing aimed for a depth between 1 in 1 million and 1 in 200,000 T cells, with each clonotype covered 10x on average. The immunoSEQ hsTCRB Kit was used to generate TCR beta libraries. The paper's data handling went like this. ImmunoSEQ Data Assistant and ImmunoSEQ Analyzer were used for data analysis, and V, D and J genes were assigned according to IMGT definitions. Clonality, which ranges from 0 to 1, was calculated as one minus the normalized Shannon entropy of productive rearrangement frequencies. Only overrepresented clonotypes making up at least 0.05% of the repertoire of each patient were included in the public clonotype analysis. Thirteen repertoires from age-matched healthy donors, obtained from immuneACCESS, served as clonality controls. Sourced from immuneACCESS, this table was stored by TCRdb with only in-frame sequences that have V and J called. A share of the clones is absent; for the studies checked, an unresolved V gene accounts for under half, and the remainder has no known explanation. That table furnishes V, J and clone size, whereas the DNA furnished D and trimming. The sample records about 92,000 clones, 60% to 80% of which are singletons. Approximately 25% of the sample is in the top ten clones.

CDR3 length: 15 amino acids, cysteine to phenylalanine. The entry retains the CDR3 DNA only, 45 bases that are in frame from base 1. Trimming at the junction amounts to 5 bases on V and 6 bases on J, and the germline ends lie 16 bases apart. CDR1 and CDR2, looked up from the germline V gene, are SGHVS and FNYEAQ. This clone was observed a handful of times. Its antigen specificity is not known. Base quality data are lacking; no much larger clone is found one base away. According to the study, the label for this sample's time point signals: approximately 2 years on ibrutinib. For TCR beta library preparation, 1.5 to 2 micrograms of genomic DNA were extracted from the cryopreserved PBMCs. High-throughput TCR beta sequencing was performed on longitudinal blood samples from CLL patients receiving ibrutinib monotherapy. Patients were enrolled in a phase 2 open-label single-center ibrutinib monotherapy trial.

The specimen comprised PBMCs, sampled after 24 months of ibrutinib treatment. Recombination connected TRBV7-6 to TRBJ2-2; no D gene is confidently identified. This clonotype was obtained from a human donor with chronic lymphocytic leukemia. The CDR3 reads CASSIDVRTSGELFF. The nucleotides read TGTGCCAGCAGCATTGATGTACGGACCTCCGGGGAGCTGTTTTTT. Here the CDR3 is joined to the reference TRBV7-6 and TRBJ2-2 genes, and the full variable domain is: GAGVSQSPRYKVTKRGQDVALRCDPISGHVSLYWYRQALGQGPEFLTYFNYEAQQDKSGLPNDRFSAERPEGSISTLTIQRTEQRDSAMYRCASSIDVRTSGELFFGEGSRLTVL.